The T cell receptor (beta chain) described here comes from a study of patients and donors after allogeneic stem cell transplantation (dated by TCRdb to the early 2020s). This clonotype was counted only a few times. No cognate antigen has been identified for it. No base-level quality is on record; no much larger clone is a single base apart. Taken from cysteine to phenylalanine, the CDR3 has 15 residues. The DNA shown is the 45-base CDR3, in frame from base 1. CDR1 and CDR2 were assigned from the germline V gene as SGHVS and FNYEAQ. The germline V and J ends show losses of 5 bases and 13 bases respectively, and no gene match explains 14 bases of the junction. Receptor libraries were prepared by RT-PCR. Sequencing was carried out with a NextSeq 550. TCRdb trimmed the raw reads at Q25, called clones with MiXCR and kept productive beta chains. Entries are consolidated by CDR3 protein sequence, retaining the most common genes and DNA. Within this sample are 190,000 or so distinct CDR3 sequences, with less than 45% of them counted one time only. The ten largest account for about 33% of the sample.

Sample: blood, either unsorted or a sorted T cell fraction (not recorded which). This chain is built from TRBV7-6 and TRBJ1-6; TRBD1 lines up with 7 middle nucleotides. The sequence was collected from a human donor who was either an allogeneic HSCT recipient or a stem cell or donor lymphocyte infusion donor (not recorded which). It is not recorded whose cells these are; they may come from a transplant donor. The DNA sequence is given as TGTGCCAGCAGCGCCATTCACACAGGGGAAACTCCCCTCCACTTT. This yields the protein CASSAIHTGETPLHF.